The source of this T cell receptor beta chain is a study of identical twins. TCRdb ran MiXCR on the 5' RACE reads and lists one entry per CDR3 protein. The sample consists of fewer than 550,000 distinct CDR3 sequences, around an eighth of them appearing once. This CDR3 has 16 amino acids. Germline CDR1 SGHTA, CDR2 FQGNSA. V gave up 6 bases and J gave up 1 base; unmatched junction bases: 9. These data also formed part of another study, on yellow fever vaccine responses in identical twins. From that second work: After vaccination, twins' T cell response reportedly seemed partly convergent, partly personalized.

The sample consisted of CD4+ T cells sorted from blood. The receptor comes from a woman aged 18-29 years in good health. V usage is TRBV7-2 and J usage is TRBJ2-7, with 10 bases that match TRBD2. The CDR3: CASSPWGLALSYEQYF. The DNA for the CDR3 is TGTGCCAGCAGTCCTTGGGGACTAGCGTTATCCTACGAGCAGTACTTC.